A selection of T cell receptor beta chains follows, all from one sample in a study of response to subunit inactivated influenza vaccine. TCRdb passed the RT-PCR reads through MiXCR, listing each CDR3 protein once. The sample holds 610,000 or so distinct CDR3 sequences, roughly 15% seen once. The input for sequencing was PBMCs from blood, taken 12 days after vaccination. All receptors come from a man aged 50 to 60 who received an inactivated influenza vaccine. The conserved cysteine and the conserved F or W are not part of the CDR3 here.

J: TRBJ2-7
V: TRBV7-2
CDR3: ASAPGGYEQY

J: TRBJ2-7
V: TRBV9
CDR3: ASGNSYEQY

J: TRBJ2-3
V: TRBV10-3
CDR3: AIKNRLAGAGTDTQY

J: TRBJ2-3
V: TRBV30
CDR3: AWGGQGSGQY

J: TRBJ1-2
V: TRBV29-1
CDR3: SVEGAGFNYGYT

J: TRBJ2-2
V: TRBV20-1
CDR3: SARDGSTGELF

J: TRBJ2-1
V: TRBV11-2
CDR3: ASSSLGYNEQF

J: TRBJ1-1
V: TRBV29-1
CDR3: SVEDRPAF

J: TRBJ2-7
V: TRBV5-1
CDR3: ASSLDSGAREQY

J: TRBJ1-3
V: TRBV10-3
CDR3: ATGTGGNTIY

J: TRBJ2-1
V: TRBV7-3
CDR3: AISLRGGSSYNEQF

J: TRBJ2-1
V: TRBV7-6
CDR3: ASSLTLAGGPIEQF

J: TRBJ1-1
V: TRBV5-1
CDR3: ASSPNRVWMDTEAF

J: TRBJ2-3
V: TRBV5-1
CDR3: ASSLEGDLNTDTQY

J: TRBJ2-7
V: TRBV12-3/TRBV12-4
CDR3: ASRDTGTAYEQY

J: TRBJ1-1
V: TRBV12-3/TRBV12-4
CDR3: ASSLLDRGRGAEAF

J: TRBJ2-7
V: TRBV6-1
CDR3: ASSPAGSLSYEQY

J: TRBJ2-7
V: TRBV4-1
CDR3: ASSQHLPGLGGYEQY

J: TRBJ1-3
V: TRBV5-1
CDR3: ASSLWGAAYSGNTIY

J: TRBJ2-7
V: TRBV6-1
CDR3: ASRFEGHDEQY